Listed below are T cell receptor beta chains from one sample, sequenced in a study of blood T cell repertoires in COVID-19. The data were produced by immunoSEQ multiplex PCR, yet TCRdb's version contains in-frame clones alone and is incomplete. The sample comprises some 240,000 clones, roughly 84% of which are singletons, and 6.6% rests with the top ten. Sequences were obtained from PBMCs or T cells enriched from blood (not recorded which). All receptors derive from a woman aged 45 to 65 who had been exposed to COVID-19. The CDR3 runs from the conserved cysteine through the conserved F or W. D genes are given only for firm matches. Clone size appears in some rows only: once, few, many, or a class for an expanded clone.

clone_size: NA
d_call: TRBD1
j_call: TRBJ2-7
v_call: TRBV5-5
cdr3_nt: TGTGCCAGCAGCTTGCCCGGGACAGGGGCGCGCGAGCAGTACTTC
cdr3_aa: CASSLPGTGAREQYF

clone_size: NA
d_call: NA
j_call: TRBJ1-1
v_call: TRBV7-2
cdr3_nt: TGTGCCAGCAGCTTAGTTGAACAGAGTGAAGCTTTCTTT
cdr3_aa: CASSLVEQSEAFF

clone_size: NA
d_call: TRBD1
j_call: TRBJ2-2
v_call: TRBV30
cdr3_nt: TGTGCCTGGAGCCAAAAGACAGGGGGCAGCGCCGGGGAGCTGTTTTTT
cdr3_aa: CAWSQKTGGSAGELFF

clone_size: NA
d_call: NA
j_call: TRBJ1-5
v_call: TRBV19
cdr3_nt: TGTGCCAGTAGTATAGCCCGGACAGGCAATCAGCCCCAGCATTTT
cdr3_aa: CASSIARTGNQPQHF

clone_size: NA
d_call: NA
j_call: TRBJ2-6
v_call: TRBV7-9
cdr3_nt: TGTGCCAGCAGCTTTGGACAGGGGGCCAACGTCCTGACTTTC
cdr3_aa: CASSFGQGANVLTF

clone_size: NA
d_call: TRBD1
j_call: TRBJ2-2
v_call: TRBV2
cdr3_nt: TGTGCCAGCAGTCAGGGGGCCACGAACACCGGGGAGCTGTTTTTT
cdr3_aa: CASSQGATNTGELFF

clone_size: NA
d_call: NA
j_call: TRBJ1-4
v_call: TRBV13
cdr3_nt: TGTGCCAGCAGCTCCGCCAGAACCGGGGGTTATGAAAAACTGTTTTTT
cdr3_aa: CASSSARTGGYEKLFF

clone_size: once
d_call: NA
j_call: TRBJ1-2
v_call: TRBV6-1
cdr3_nt: TGTGCCAGCAGTGAAGGGATGGGCCGGATCTATGGCTACACCTTC
cdr3_aa: CASSEGMGRIYGYTF

clone_size: NA
d_call: NA
j_call: TRBJ1-5
v_call: TRBV9
cdr3_nt: TGTGCCAGCAGCGGAAAGACAGGGCCCCAGCATTTT
cdr3_aa: CASSGKTGPQHF

clone_size: NA
d_call: NA
j_call: TRBJ1-1
v_call: TRBV5-4
cdr3_nt: TGTGCCAGCAGCTTGAGGGGTAACGTCAACACTGAAGCTTTCTTT
cdr3_aa: CASSLRGNVNTEAFF

clone_size: NA
d_call: NA
j_call: TRBJ2-5
v_call: TRBV9
cdr3_nt: TGTGCCAGCAGCGTCGAAGGGGGTAGAGTACAAGAGACCCAGTACTTC
cdr3_aa: CASSVEGGRVQETQYF

clone_size: NA
d_call: NA
j_call: TRBJ1-6
v_call: TRBV5-1
cdr3_nt: TGCGCCAGCACGGTAAGGACGGGAGAGAATTCACCCCTCCACTTT
cdr3_aa: CASTVRTGENSPLHF

clone_size: NA
d_call: NA
j_call: TRBJ2-3
v_call: TRBV6-5
cdr3_nt: TGTGCCAGCAGCACCGGGACTAGCACAGATACGCAGTATTTT
cdr3_aa: CASSTGTSTDTQYF

clone_size: NA
d_call: TRBD1
j_call: TRBJ1-4
v_call: TRBV19
cdr3_nt: TGTGCCAGTAGTCGGACAGGGAGGTCGGCTAATGAAAAACTGTTTTTT
cdr3_aa: CASSRTGRSANEKLFF

clone_size: NA
d_call: NA
j_call: TRBJ2-3
v_call: TRBV5-4
cdr3_nt: TGTGCCAGTGGGCGCGGGGAAGAGGTAGATACGCAGTATTTT
cdr3_aa: CASGRGEEVDTQYF

clone_size: NA
d_call: NA
j_call: TRBJ1-2
v_call: TRBV28
cdr3_nt: TGTGCCAGCACCAGCCCCGGGAGAGCTAACTATGGCTACACCTTC
cdr3_aa: CASTSPGRANYGYTF

clone_size: NA
d_call: NA
j_call: TRBJ1-6
v_call: TRBV3-1/TRBV3-2
cdr3_nt: TGTGCCAGCAGCCCCCGGGGGACTTCACCCCTCCACTTT
cdr3_aa: CASSPRGTSPLHF

clone_size: NA
d_call: TRBD1
j_call: TRBJ2-7
v_call: TRBV7-3
cdr3_nt: TGTGCCAGCAGCCCGTCCCAGGGGGTAGACGAGCAGTACTTC
cdr3_aa: CASSPSQGVDEQYF

clone_size: NA
d_call: TRBD1
j_call: TRBJ1-2
v_call: TRBV18
cdr3_nt: TGTGCCAGCTCCCTACAGGGGACGGATGGCTACACCTTC
cdr3_aa: CASSLQGTDGYTF

clone_size: NA
d_call: TRBD1
j_call: TRBJ1-4
v_call: TRBV10-2
cdr3_nt: TGCGCCAGCAGGGGCAGGGACAGTAATGAAAAACTGTTTTTT
cdr3_aa: CASRGRDSNEKLFF

clone_size: NA
d_call: NA
j_call: TRBJ1-1
v_call: TRBV28
cdr3_nt: TGTGCCAGCAGGAGGAGCAGGAACACTGAAGCTTTCTTT
cdr3_aa: CASRRSRNTEAFF

clone_size: NA
d_call: TRBD1
j_call: TRBJ1-1
v_call: TRBV6-1
cdr3_nt: TGTGCCAGCAGTGAAAGAGAAACAGGGGGCCCGAACACTGAAGCTTTCTTT
cdr3_aa: CASSERETGGPNTEAFF

clone_size: NA
d_call: NA
j_call: TRBJ1-1
v_call: TRBV5-4
cdr3_nt: TGTGCCAGCAGCTTGACAGGTTCAAACACTGAAGCTTTCTTT
cdr3_aa: CASSLTGSNTEAFF

clone_size: NA
d_call: NA
j_call: TRBJ1-1
v_call: TRBV14
cdr3_nt: TGTGCCAGCAGCCACGGCAGGACTACCCAAGCTTTCTTT
cdr3_aa: CASSHGRTTQAFF

clone_size: NA
d_call: TRBD1
j_call: TRBJ1-2
v_call: TRBV7-2
cdr3_nt: TGTGCCAGCAGCTTAATGGGACAGGTATACTATGGCTACACCTTC
cdr3_aa: CASSLMGQVYYGYTF

clone_size: few
d_call: NA
j_call: TRBJ1-4
v_call: TRBV11-2
cdr3_nt: TGTGCCAGCAGCTCAGCGTCCCGGGGAGATGAAAAACTGTTTTTT
cdr3_aa: CASSSASRGDEKLFF

clone_size: NA
d_call: TRBD1
j_call: TRBJ2-7
v_call: TRBV10-2
cdr3_nt: TGCGCCAGCAAGGGACAGACTTCCTACGAGCAGTACTTC
cdr3_aa: CASKGQTSYEQYF